The source of this T cell receptor beta chain is a study of human T cells and chemical hapten exposure. This clonotype occurred many times. TCRdb fed the RACE reads into MiXCR, producing one record per CDR3 protein. This table has 90,000 to 110,000 distinct CDR3 sequences, roughly a tenth appearing once. Time point reported: patch test 2, 6 weeks after DPC sensitization. Sample treatment: therapeutic diphenylcyclopropenone sensitization with weekly scalp DPC. This clonotype was obtained from a woman between 40 and 50 years old with alopecia areata. Some clones in this sample may be carry-over from other donors' samples. Source: whole blood, taken in connection with sensitization to the hapten diphenylcyclopropenone (DPC).

The CDR3 bases are TGTGCCAGCAGCGGGGGAGTTGGAGTCGCAGAGACCCAGTACTTC. Encoded protein: CASSGGVGVAETQYF. The chain couples TRBV5-4 to TRBJ2-5, with D tentatively TRBD1 or TRBD2 (5 bases each). Trimming removed 4 bases at V and 4 bases at J, with 17 bases between. The germline gives CDR1 SGHNT, CDR2 YYREEE (reference sequence). The CDR3 length is 15 residues. Together with reference TRBV5-4 and TRBJ2-5, the CDR3 gives the full variable domain: ETGVTQSPTHLIKTRGQQVTLRCSSQSGHNTVSWYQQALGQGPQFIFQYYREEENGRGNFPPRFSGLQFPNYSSELNVNALELDDSALYLCASSGGVGVAETQYFGPGTRLLVL.